The rows below give T cell receptor beta chains drawn from one sample of a study of low-dose radiotherapy and immunotherapy resistance in tumors. One entry per CDR3 protein, called by TCRdb with MiXCR from the reads. The table records fewer than 90,000 distinct CDR3 sequences, over 15% of them present only once. The sample was PBMCs, taken before treatment. These receptors all stem from a male donor with prostate cancer. Both conserved end residues are part of each CDR3.

cdr3_aa: CSVVGDTQYF
v_call: TRBV29-1

cdr3_aa: CASSQGQIYGYTF
v_call: TRBV2

cdr3_aa: CASSFIKAGHYEQYF
v_call: TRBV27

cdr3_aa: CASSRLAPGLAGAPNVLTF
v_call: TRBV28

cdr3_aa: CASNRVDNSPLHF
v_call: TRBV28

cdr3_aa: CASSAQGNSPLHF
v_call: TRBV9

cdr3_aa: CASTSGGALSDTQYF
v_call: TRBV9

cdr3_aa: CASRENGRYEQYF
v_call: TRBV6-5

cdr3_aa: CASGQQAGGGNIQYF
v_call: TRBV5-1

cdr3_aa: CSATTSGDTGELFF
v_call: TRBV20-1

cdr3_aa: CSARDFWASGSAGNEQFF
v_call: TRBV20-1

cdr3_aa: CATTFDSLNTGELFF
v_call: TRBV7-8

cdr3_aa: CASSTGSSYNEQFF
v_call: TRBV2

cdr3_aa: CASRGADNEQFF
v_call: TRBV6-1

cdr3_aa: CASSTGTSTGELFF
v_call: TRBV19

cdr3_aa: CSARGTGEKLFFF
v_call: TRBV20-1

cdr3_aa: CASNYRGTDTEAFF
v_call: TRBV19

cdr3_aa: CASISHGQGSGNTIYF
v_call: TRBV6-4

cdr3_aa: CASRIQGRETQYF
v_call: TRBV6-2/TRBV6-3

cdr3_aa: CSAKDRNTDTQYF
v_call: TRBV20-1

cdr3_aa: CASSSGLAGPDEQFF
v_call: TRBV12-3/TRBV12-4

cdr3_aa: CASSATGTRGGEQFF
v_call: TRBV6-1

cdr3_aa: CASRGGANVLTF
v_call: TRBV5-5

cdr3_aa: CASSPIGGTSSYEQYF
v_call: TRBV7-2

cdr3_aa: CASSYSGQSNQPQHF
v_call: TRBV6-6

cdr3_aa: CASSFLSGQSKETQYF
v_call: TRBV7-9

cdr3_aa: CATNLFSGGTGELFF
v_call: TRBV13

cdr3_aa: CASRAADRASLDGNSPLHF
v_call: TRBV5-6

cdr3_aa: CSAWGQGATGYTF
v_call: TRBV20-1

cdr3_aa: CSASDGQGLMNTEAFF
v_call: TRBV20-1

cdr3_aa: CASRESGAGKNIQYF
v_call: TRBV2

cdr3_aa: CASSPGQALEAFF
v_call: TRBV18

cdr3_aa: CASSSYRDTNTIYF
v_call: TRBV12-3/TRBV12-4

cdr3_aa: CASSQGGGAHEQYF
v_call: TRBV4-2

cdr3_aa: CASSQISGREDTGELFF
v_call: TRBV23-1

cdr3_aa: CSARDVDRAKNIQYF
v_call: TRBV20-1

cdr3_aa: CASSYYREDTEAFF
v_call: TRBV11-2

cdr3_aa: CAWSLLAGENEQFF
v_call: TRBV30

cdr3_aa: CASTRTSSVNEKLFF
v_call: TRBV4-1

cdr3_aa: CASSWGGGITDTQYF
v_call: TRBV5-6

cdr3_aa: CASSLSSNYGYTF
v_call: TRBV5-1